A single sample is the source of the 22 T cell receptor beta chains below, sequenced in a study of cytomegalovirus exposure and HLA in healthy donors. The primer mix had 60 Vbeta and 13 Jbeta primers. TCRdb keeps only in-frame clones here, not all; method: immunoSEQ multiplex PCR. The sample lists 170,000 or so clones; about 78% were seen once. Source material: PBMCs. All receptors come from a man between 60 and 75 years old in good health and CMV-seronegative.

This rearrangement joins TRBV27 to TRBJ1-6; 9 bases align to TRBD1. CDR1 MNHEY and CDR2 SMNVEV come from the germline V gene (reference sequence). The CDR3 runs 14 residues. V lost 8 bases and J lost 9; bases outside the gene matches: 8. CDR3 coding DNA: TGTGCCAGCGGATCGGGACAGGGAGGTTCACCCCTCCACTTT. It translates to CASGSGQGGSPLHF.

The genes are TRBV19 and TRBJ1-1; unclear D gene. The V gene lost 3 bases and the J gene lost 2 bases, with 10 bases spanning the gap. Germline CDR1 reads LNHDA; CDR2 reads SQIVND (reference sequence). This CDR3 is 14 amino acids long. The CDR3 is CASSIPGRNTEAFF. The CDR3 nucleotides read TGTGCCAGTAGTATTCCCGGGAGAAACACTGAAGCTTTCTTT.

The chain carries TRBV5-1 and TRBJ2-3, with 11 bases matching TRBD2. The trim removed 4 bases at V and 2 bases at J, leaving 3 bases unmatched. Germline V gene sequence: CDR1 SGHRS, CDR2 YFSETQ. The CDR3 is 15 residues long. DNA for the CDR3: TGCGCCAGCAGCACGGGACTAGCGGCCACAGATACGCAGTATTTT. Amino acids: CASSTGLAATDTQYF.

This chain uses TRBV10-2 with TRBJ1-1, with 8 positions matching TRBD1. The CDR3 has 17 residues. Germline assignment: CDR1 WSHSY and CDR2 SAAADI. The V gene end was trimmed by 3 bases and the J gene end by 1 base; junction bases not matched to a gene: 10. Here the CDR3 reads CASSDRRHGQGNTEAFF. In DNA form, the CDR3 reads TGCGCCAGCAGTGACCGACGACACGGACAGGGGAACACTGAAGCTTTCTTT.

The J gene is TRBJ1-6, the V gene TRBV27; 7 positions match TRBD1. CDR1 is MNHEY, CDR2 SMNVEV, per germline (reference sequence). Germline trimming cut 8 bases from V and 7 bases from J; bases unmatched to any gene: 8. CDR3 length equals 14 residues. CDR3 region: CASRYRDSNSPLHF. CDR3 nucleotides: TGTGCCAGCCGATACAGGGACAGCAATTCACCCCTCCACTTT.

This chain connects TRBV6-4 to TRBJ2-2; TRBD2 matches 10 bases. V shed 4 bases, J shed 7 bases, and the junction held 9 bases outside the gene matches. CDR1 and CDR2 (germline): MRHNA, SNTAGT. The CDR3 sequence is 16 residues long. The CDR3 is CASSVQREGLGGELFF. The CDR3 coding sequence is TGTGCCAGCAGTGTACAGCGGGAGGGTCTTGGCGGGGAGCTGTTTTTT.

The rearrangement joins TRBV4-2 to TRBJ1-5, with 7 bases identical to TRBD1. The trim removed 2 bases at V and 4 bases at J, leaving 14 bases unmatched. Per the germline V gene, CDR1 is LGHNA and CDR2 is YNFKEQ. The length of the CDR3 is 18 residues. The CDR3 DNA reads as TGTGCCAGCAGCCAACTTTCTTCCGGGACAGCCTTGAATCAGCCCCAGCATTTT. Translating it yields CASSQLSSGTALNQPQHF.

Only one count was recorded for this clone. J is TRBJ1-5 and V is TRBV6-1, with D tentatively TRBD1 (5 bases). The ends were cut back, 6 bases at V and 6 bases at J, with 9 bases in the middle. CDR1 is MNHNS and CDR2 is SASEGT in the germline V gene. The CDR3 is 12 residues long. This CDR3 reads CASRGRIQPQHF. The CDR3 DNA is TGTGCCAGCAGGGGGCGCATTCAGCCCCAGCATTTT.

This rearrangement joins TRBV7-6 to TRBJ2-3, with TRBD1 identical over 7 bases. The V gene end was trimmed by 2 bases and the J gene end by 2 bases; junction bases not matched to a gene: 4. Germline CDR1 reads SGHVS; CDR2 reads FNYEAQ. The CDR3 covers 15 residues. CDR3 coding DNA: TGTGCCAGCAGCTTAAGGACAGGCTACACAGATACGCAGTATTTT. It encodes CASSLRTGYTDTQYF. Full variable domain (rest looked up from reference TRBV7-6 and TRBJ2-3): GAGVSQSPRYKVTKRGQDVALRCDPISGHVSLYWYRQALGQGPEFLTYFNYEAQQDKSGLPNDRFSAERPEGSISTLTIQRTEQRDSAMYRCASSLRTGYTDTQYFGPGTRLTVL.

The chain uses TRBV19 and TRBJ1-1; tentatively, D is TRBD1 (6 bases). Germline values: CDR1 LNHDA, CDR2 SQIVND (reference sequence). The CDR3 runs 15 residues. The ends were cut back, 5 bases at V and 1 base at J, with 14 bases in the middle. The CDR3 loop is CASSPHRASNTEAFF. CDR3 in DNA: TGTGCCAGTAGTCCCCACAGGGCTTCGAACACTGAAGCTTTCTTT.

The chain employs TRBV13 and TRBJ1-1; D is possibly TRBD1 (6 bases). There are 14 residues in the CDR3. Germline V CDR1 and CDR2: PRHDT, FYEKMQ (reference sequence). V shed 0 bases and J shed 3 bases, with 8 bases lying between them. In nucleotides, the CDR3 is TGTGCCAGCAGCTTAGGAGGGGGGGACACTGAAGCTTTCTTT. Protein sequence: CASSLGGGDTEAFF.

The chain couples TRBV4-2 to TRBJ1-3; D is unclear. The ends were cut back, 0 bases at V and 0 bases at J, with 12 bases in the middle. This CDR3 comprises 17 residues. Germline V CDR1 and CDR2: LGHNA, YNFKEQ. CDR3 in amino acids: CASSQDSPYFSGNTIYF. CDR3 bases: TGTGCCAGCAGCCAAGATAGTCCTTATTTCTCTGGAAACACCATATATTTT.

The chain joins TRBV23-1 to TRBJ1-2, with D unclear. TRBV23-1 is flagged as an ORF with uncertain function. This CDR3 spans 17 amino acids. V lost 8 bases to trimming and J lost 0 bases, with 22 bases between them. CDR3 sequence reads: CASRSIVLLESNYGYTF. DNA for the CDR3: TGCGCCAGCCGCAGTATAGTGTTGTTGGAGTCTAACTATGGCTACACCTTC.

This rearrangement joins TRBV7-9 to TRBJ1-1, with TRBD1 as a possible D gene (5 bases). The V gene's germline CDR1 is SEHNR and CDR2 FQNEAQ (reference sequence). There are 12 residues in the CDR3. The germline V and J ends were trimmed by 3 bases and 5 bases, with 7 bases remaining between them. CDR3 nucleotide sequence: TGTGCCAGCAGCTTCTCAGGGACTGAAGCTTTCTTT. Amino acid sequence: CASSFSGTEAFF.

The V and J genes are TRBV5-1 and TRBJ1-2; TRBD1 matches 7 bases. Trimming took 4 bases from V and 2 from J; bases not matched to a gene: 5. Per germline, CDR1 SGHRS and CDR2 YFSETQ. The CDR3 has 14 residues. CDR3 loop: CASSPGGPNYGYTF. The CDR3 nucleotides are TGCGCCAGCAGCCCAGGGGGGCCGAACTATGGCTACACCTTC.

The sample holds one count of this clone. The gene calls are TRBV19 and TRBJ1-2, with D perhaps matching TRBD1 (5 bases). Germline V gene lookup returns CDR1 LNHDA and CDR2 SQIVND (reference sequence). CDR3 length: 15 residues. V lost 7 bases and J lost 8, with 23 bases in between. The CDR3 is CASTVLTGPRGGYTF. The CDR3 DNA is TGTGCCAGTACGGTCCTCACAGGTCCCAGAGGCGGCTACACCTTC.

This clone was counted a few times. DNA for the CDR3: TGTGCCAGCTCACAACAGGGATGGAGTCAGCCCCAGCATTTT. This encodes CASSQQGWSQPQHF. The chain recombines TRBV18 with TRBJ1-5; a weak D match, TRBD1 (6 bases). The germline V and J ends were trimmed by 4 bases and 6 bases, with 13 bases remaining between them. CDR1 KGHSH and CDR2 LQKENI come from the germline V gene. This CDR3 comprises 14 residues.

This clone was counted only a few times. The chain couples TRBV7-9 to TRBJ2-7; 7 bases fit TRBD2. Trimming at V came to 4 bases and at J to 2 bases, leaving 5 bases not matched to a gene. The V gene's germline CDR1 is SEHNR and CDR2 FQNEAQ (reference sequence). The CDR3 consists of 14 residues. CDR3 amino acids: CASSSGGSAYEQYF. For the CDR3, the DNA is TGTGCCAGCAGCTCCGGCGGGAGCGCCTACGAGCAGTACTTC.

The chain couples TRBV11-2 to TRBJ1-2; TRBD1 agrees at 8 bases. The germline V gene encodes CDR1 SGHAT and CDR2 FQNNGV. The length of the CDR3 is 14 residues. With 1 base clipped from V and 6 bases from J, the junction kept 4 bases outside the gene matches. CDR3: CASSLGTGNDGYTF. CDR3 nucleotide sequence: TGTGCCAGCAGCTTAGGGACAGGGAATGATGGCTACACCTTC.

The CDR3 coding sequence is TGTGCCAGCAGCGTATCAGGGACTAGCGCGGGGGCCCAGTACTTC. Protein: CASSVSGTSAGAQYF. The chain couples TRBV9 to TRBJ2-5; 10 bases map to TRBD2. After removal of 1 base from V and 9 bases from J, the junction contained 9 bases not matched to a gene. CDR1 and CDR2 (germline): SGDLS, YYNGEE. The length of the CDR3 is 15 residues.

The CDR3 bases are TGTGCCTGGGGCCCAGGGTTGGATCAGCCCCAGCATTTT. It encodes CAWGPGLDQPQHF. The chain uses TRBV30 and TRBJ1-5; perhaps TRBD1 as D (5 bases). With 5 bases removed from V and 5 bases from J, the gap between germline ends came to 13 bases. The CDR3 length is 13 residues. Per the germline V gene, CDR1 is GTSNPN and CDR2 is SVGIG (reference sequence).

V and J are TRBV6-1 and TRBJ1-1, with TRBD1 as a possible D gene (5 bases). The germline V gene encodes CDR1 MNHNS and CDR2 SASEGT. Trimming stripped 2 bases from V and 3 bases from J, with 10 bases between. This CDR3 is 14 amino acids long. CDR3 protein: CASSESGEHTEAFF. CDR3 DNA sequence: TGTGCCAGCAGTGAATCGGGGGAGCACACTGAAGCTTTCTTT.